The 17 T cell receptor beta chains below all came from one sample that was sequenced in a study of T cell responses to AZD1222 COVID-19 vaccine. Repertoires were generated with immunoSEQ multiplex PCR, while TCRdb's copy carries only in-frame clones and drops some. The sample has over 75,000 clones; approximately 90% are singletons. The sample in question was peripheral blood, obtained on day 0 of AZD1222 vaccination. The receptors derive from an adult in good health.

Turning to this clone: Other DNA sequences in this sample translate to the same CDR3. V and J are TRBV6-5 and TRBJ2-7; 7 bases are shared with TRBD2. CDR1 is MNHEY, CDR2 SVGAGI, per germline. Losses at the gene ends were 4 bases for V and 3 bases for J; bases not matched to a gene: 6. The length of the CDR3 is 14 residues. The CDR3 is CASSSSGANYEQYF. CDR3 bases: TGTGCCAGCAGTTCTAGCGGCGCAAACTACGAGCAGTACTTC.

The chain has TRBV6-6 and TRBJ2-2; no firm D call. The CDR3 runs to 15 residues. The V end was cut by 5 bases, the J end by 4 bases, with 14 bases between. Germline lookup yields CDR1 MNHNY and CDR2 SVGAGI (reference sequence). The CDR3 protein is CASSPSGFPTGELFF. DNA for the CDR3: TGTGCCAGCAGTCCCTCAGGCTTCCCCACCGGGGAGCTGTTTTTT.

The CDR3 bases are TGTGCCAGCAGCTTTCGTGGAGCATACAATGAGCAGTTCTTC. Translated: CASSFRGAYNEQFF. J is TRBJ2-1 and V is TRBV11-2; D is unclear. Between the trimmed V and J ends, which lost 3 bases and 4 bases, there was a span of 10 bases. This CDR3 has 14 amino acids. In germline, CDR1 is SGHAT, CDR2 FQNNGV. Looking up the rest from reference TRBV11-2 and TRBJ2-1 gives the full variable domain: EAGVAQSPRYKIIEKRQSVAFWCNPISGHATLYWYQQILGQGPKLLIQFQNNGVVDDSQLPKDRFSAERLKGVDSTLKIQPAKLEDSAVYLCASSFRGAYNEQFFGPGTRLTVL.

The V and J genes are TRBV5-1 and TRBJ2-5; 7 bases align to TRBD1. V lost 6 bases and J lost 3; bases outside the gene matches: 5. Germline V lookup: CDR1 SGHRS, CDR2 YFSETQ. The CDR3 is 13 amino acids. This chain's CDR3 is CASTPTGEETQYF. The CDR3 region has the DNA TGCGCCAGCACCCCTACAGGGGAAGAGACCCAGTACTTC.

This sequence joins TRBV7-8 and TRBJ2-2, with unresolved D. Between the trimmed V and J ends, which lost 5 bases and 0 bases, there was a span of 13 bases. The CDR3 has 16 residues. The germline gives CDR1 SGHVS, CDR2 FQNEAQ. Written as DNA, the CDR3 is TGTGCCAGCAGCCCGGGCGACACTACGAACACCGGGGAGCTGTTTTTT. Translation: CASSPGDTTNTGELFF.

The V and J genes are TRBV7-2 and TRBJ2-5, with 9 bases lining up with TRBD2. This CDR3 is 16 amino acids long. V lost 3 bases and J lost 5; bases outside the gene matches: 10. Germline CDR1 and CDR2: SGHTA and FQGNSA. The CDR3 loop reads CASSLAPAGGQETQYF. As DNA, the CDR3 is TGTGCCAGCAGCTTGGCGCCAGCGGGGGGCCAGGAGACCCAGTACTTC.

The CDR3 sequence: CASGLVPGVSSLRFSYEQYF. The CDR3 region has the DNA TGTGCTAGTGGTTTGGTACCGGGGGTTTCAAGCCTCCGGTTTAGTTACGAGCAGTACTTC. V gene TRBV12-5 combines with J gene TRBJ2-7; TRBD2 might be the D (6 bases). Trimming removed 0 bases at V and 4 bases at J, with 28 bases between. Per the germline V gene, CDR1 is LGHNT and CDR2 is FRNRAP. CDR3 length: 20 residues.

The chain uses TRBV5-5 and TRBJ1-1, with D possibly TRBD1 on 6 matching bases. CDR1 and CDR2 from the germline V gene are SGHKS and YYEKEE (reference sequence). CDR3 length: 14 amino acids. Trimming took off 4 bases at V and 2 bases at J, with 12 bases between the two ends. Written as DNA, the CDR3 is TGTGCCAGCAGCGGGACACAGGCTAACACTGAAGCTTTCTTT. Encoded protein: CASSGTQANTEAFF.

The V gene is TRBV7-2, the J gene TRBJ1-2, with 7 positions matching TRBD1. CDR1 and CDR2 (germline): SGHTA, FQGNSA. CDR3 length equals 17 residues. With 2 bases clipped from V and 0 bases from J, the junction kept 9 bases outside the gene matches. The CDR3 DNA reads TGTGCCAGCAGCTTAACTCCCGGACAGGTGTCTAACTATGGCTACACCTTC. Protein: CASSLTPGQVSNYGYTF.

The CDR3 coding sequence is TGTGCTAGTAGAGGTAGCGGGAGCGCAGATACGCAGTATTTT. It encodes CASRGSGSADTQYF. This sequence joins TRBV12-5 and TRBJ2-3, with TRBD2 identical over 9 bases. The CDR3 consists of 14 residues. Germline trimming cut 8 bases from V and 4 bases from J; bases unmatched to any gene: 7. Per germline, CDR1 LGHNT and CDR2 FRNRAP.

The CDR3 loop is CASSQAGTSTYNEQFF. CDR3 bases: TGCGCCAGCAGCCAAGCCGGGACTAGTACCTACAATGAGCAGTTCTTC. This rearrangement joins TRBV5-1 to TRBJ2-1; 8 bases are a match to TRBD2. The V gene's germline CDR1 is SGHRS and CDR2 YFSETQ. The CDR3 runs to 16 residues. The trim removed 4 bases at V and 2 bases at J, leaving 8 bases unmatched.

The CDR3 DNA follows: TGTGCCATCAGATCCCCGGACAGGAGGAGCAATCAGCCCCAGCATTTT. The encoded protein is CAIRSPDRRSNQPQHF. The V gene is TRBV10-3, the J gene TRBJ1-5; 7 bases are a match to TRBD1. The CDR3 length is 16 residues. V gave up 6 bases and J gave up 1 base; unmatched junction bases: 9. Germline CDR1 is ENHRY and CDR2 is SYGVKD.

V usage is TRBV19 and J usage is TRBJ1-2, with 7 bases aligning to TRBD1. The CDR3 is 14 residues long. V was clipped by 7 bases and J by 3 bases; unmatched bases: 8. The germline CDR1 and CDR2 sequences are LNHDA and SQIVND (reference sequence). For the CDR3, the DNA is TGTGCCAGTAAACGACAGGGCGACTACTATGGCTACACCTTC. It translates to CASKRQGDYYGYTF.

The chain is built from TRBV30 and TRBJ2-3; D is perhaps TRBD2 (6 bases). Germline V gives CDR1 GTSNPN, CDR2 SVGIG (reference sequence). This CDR3 comprises 13 residues. V lost 4 bases and J lost 3, with 11 bases in between. This CDR3 is CAWTGGITDTQYF. The CDR3, as DNA: TGTGCCTGGACTGGGGGGATTACAGATACGCAGTATTTT.

V is TRBV19 and J is TRBJ2-7, with D perhaps assigned TRBD1 or TRBD2 (6 bases each). The ends were cut back, 3 bases at V and 6 bases at J, with 15 bases in the middle. Germline loops: CDR1 LNHDA, CDR2 SQIVND (reference sequence). CDR3 length equals 14 residues. The CDR3 nucleotides are TGTGCCAGTAGTATGACCGGGGGCCTTGGCGAGCAGTACTTC. It translates to CASSMTGGLGEQYF.

This chain connects TRBV10-3 to TRBJ2-5, with a tentative D call TRBD2 (6 bases). CDR3 length: 14 residues. Trimming took off 0 bases at V and 7 bases at J, with 12 bases between the two ends. Germline V gene lookup returns CDR1 ENHRY and CDR2 SYGVKD. This CDR3 is CAISESLAIPTQYF. The CDR3, as DNA: TGTGCCATCAGTGAGTCGCTAGCGATCCCGACCCAGTACTTC.

The chain joins TRBV5-4 to TRBJ2-2; 8 bases match TRBD1. Germline V gene sequence: CDR1 SGHNT, CDR2 YYREEE (reference sequence). CDR3 length equals 15 residues. J was trimmed by 0 bases and V by 4 bases; bases with no gene match: 2. The CDR3 loop reads CASSPDRANTGELFF. The DNA for the CDR3 is TGTGCCAGCAGCCCGGACAGGGCGAACACCGGGGAGCTGTTTTTT.